A single sample is the source of the 20 T cell receptor beta chains below, sequenced in a study of radiation and T cells in renal cell carcinoma. Libraries were prepared by immunoSEQ multiplex PCR; TCRdb keeps only in-frame clonotypes and omits some of them. The sample consists of 70,000 or so clones, about 80% of them appearing once. The time point here: blood 2 weeks post-SBRT. Treatment described: 15 Gy SBRT to primary tumor, nephrectomy 4 weeks later. The sequencing here drew on blood, taken from a patient whose treatment included radiotherapy and nephrectomy. These receptors all come from a man aged 55 to 69 with renal cell carcinoma.

The chain joins TRBV5-6 to TRBJ2-6; no clear D. The CDR3 length is 16 residues. Per germline, CDR1 SGHDT and CDR2 YYEEEE. V dropped 6 bases and J dropped 0 bases, with 13 bases sitting between them. The CDR3 region is CASTPPLGSGANVLTF. DNA for the CDR3: TGTGCCAGCACCCCCCCCCTTGGCTCTGGGGCCAACGTCCTGACTTTC.

The rearrangement joins TRBV12-5 to TRBJ2-1; D may match TRBD1 or TRBD2 (5 bases each). CDR1 and CDR2 (germline): LGHNT, FRNRAP. The CDR3 is made up of 16 amino acids. V lost 0 bases and J 8 bases, leaving 17 bases between the germline ends. The CDR3 nucleotides are TGTGCTAGTGGTTTGGTGGGGGTGGCACCTTTCTATGAGCAGTTCTTC. This codes for CASGLVGVAPFYEQFF.

The rearrangement joins TRBV2 to TRBJ2-7; D not certain. The CDR3 sequence is 12 residues long. V lost 0 bases to trimming and J lost 5 bases, with 5 bases between them. Germline CDR1 is SNHLY and CDR2 is FYNNEI. This CDR3 reads CASSEAGHEQYF. CDR3 coding DNA: TGTGCCAGCAGTGAAGCAGGACACGAGCAGTACTTC.

The gene calls are TRBV28 and TRBJ2-7; 8 bases map to TRBD1. This CDR3 has 13 amino acids. V was clipped by 3 bases and J by 5 bases; unmatched bases: 3. The germline gives CDR1 MDHEN, CDR2 SYDVKM. The CDR3 protein is CASSFPDRDEQYF. The CDR3 coding sequence is TGTGCCAGCAGTTTCCCGGACAGGGACGAGCAGTACTTC.

V usage is TRBV7-8 and J usage is TRBJ2-3; maybe TRBD1 (5 bases). Germline V gene data show CDR1 as SGHVS and CDR2 as FQNEAQ. The length of the CDR3 is 14 residues. Trimming stripped 1 base from V and 5 bases from J, with 10 bases between. The CDR3 reads CASSLVRGRDTQYF. The DNA of the CDR3 is TGTGCCAGCAGCTTAGTAAGGGGCAGAGATACGCAGTATTTT.

This rearrangement joins TRBV28 to TRBJ1-1, with no clear D. V was trimmed by 5 bases and J by 1 base, leaving 20 bases between them. The V gene's germline CDR1 is MDHEN and CDR2 SYDVKM. There are 17 residues in the CDR3. The CDR3 bases are TGTGCCAGCAGTCCCTCCCTGATGGGAGTGGGGAACACTGAAGCTTTCTTT. It translates to CASSPSLMGVGNTEAFF.

The chain has TRBV6-5 and TRBJ2-3; TRBD2 aligns across 11 bases. From germline, CDR1 is MNHEY and CDR2 SVGAGI. This CDR3 comprises 14 residues. J lost 6 bases, V lost 4 bases, and 3 bases had no gene match. The CDR3 coding sequence is TGTGCCAGCAGTTCCCGGACTAGCGGGGATACGCAGTATTTT. It is translated as CASSSRTSGDTQYF.

The V call is TRBV2, the J call TRBJ1-5; the D is unclear. Trimming cost V 7 bases and J 3 bases, with 13 bases left between them. The germline V gene encodes CDR1 SNHLY and CDR2 FYNNEI. The CDR3 has 14 residues. DNA for the CDR3: TGTGCCAGCACCGCCTCTGGAAACAATCAGCCCCAGCATTTT. It translates to CASTASGNNQPQHF.

This sequence joins TRBV27 and TRBJ2-7, with 8 bases identical to TRBD1. Germline-derived CDR1 and CDR2 are MNHEY and SMNVEV (reference sequence). The V segment lost 0 bases and the J segment 2 bases; nucleotides outside the gene matches: 3. This CDR3 comprises 15 residues. CDR3 DNA: TGTGCCAGCAGTTTATCAGGACAGGGACCCTACGAGCAGTACTTC. It codes for CASSLSGQGPYEQYF.

The chain couples TRBV28 to TRBJ2-7; 10 positions agree with TRBD1. With V trimmed by 10 bases and J by 4 bases, 7 bases remained unmatched. Germline V CDR1 and CDR2: MDHEN, SYDVKM. The CDR3 spans 13 residues. CDR3 in DNA: TGTGCCACCGGGGGACAGGGGAATTACGAGCAGTACTTC. Translating it yields CATGGQGNYEQYF.

This chain joins TRBV2 and TRBJ2-5, with D unresolved. The germline V gene encodes CDR1 SNHLY and CDR2 FYNNEI. CDR3 size: 13 residues. The germline V and J ends were trimmed by 7 bases and 5 bases, with 14 bases remaining between them. DNA of the CDR3: TGTGCCAGCACCCAAGAGGCTAGGGAGACCCAGTACTTC. Translating gives CASTQEARETQYF.

In its sample, this clone was seen a few times. This chain connects TRBV10-2 to TRBJ1-2, with 10 nucleotides matching TRBD1. CDR3 length equals 13 residues. Germline assignment: CDR1 WSHSY and CDR2 SAAADI. Trimming at V came to 4 bases and at J to 7 bases, leaving 3 bases not matched to a gene. DNA for the CDR3: TGCGCCAGCAGTGCGACAGGGGGCTCTGGCTACACCTTC. Its protein is CASSATGGSGYTF.

This clone was seen a few times. The rearrangement links TRBV19 to TRBJ1-5; D is ambiguous. The ends were cut back, 6 bases at V and 7 bases at J, with 4 bases in the middle. CDR1 is LNHDA and CDR2 is SQIVND in the germline V gene (reference sequence). The CDR3 has 10 amino acids. The CDR3 is CASRRQPQHF. The CDR3 nucleotides are TGTGCCAGTAGACGGCAGCCCCAGCATTTT. The full variable domain, with the rest looked up from reference TRBV19 and TRBJ1-5, is DGGITQSPKYLFRKEGQNVTLSCEQNLNHDAMYWYRQDPGQGLRLIYYSQIVNDFQKGDIAEGYSVSREKKESFPLTVTSAQKNPTAFYLCASRRQPQHFGDGTRLSIL.

The rearrangement joins TRBV27 to TRBJ1-1, with 10 nucleotides matching TRBD1. The ends lost 6 bases at V and 8 bases at J; junction bases unmatched: 6. Germline V gives CDR1 MNHEY, CDR2 SMNVEV (reference sequence). The CDR3 runs to 13 residues. The CDR3 protein is CASRPTGGIEAFF. The CDR3 bases are TGTGCCAGCAGGCCGACAGGGGGCATAGAAGCTTTCTTT.

The chain joins TRBV5-5 to TRBJ2-3; possibly TRBD2 for D (6 bases). The germline V gene has CDR1 SGHKS and CDR2 YYEKEE (reference sequence). The CDR3 is 15 residues long. V gave up 0 bases and J gave up 4 bases, with 12 bases separating them. This chain's CDR3 is CASSLVTRESDTQYF. DNA of the CDR3: TGTGCCAGCAGCTTGGTGACACGGGAGTCAGATACGCAGTATTTT.

The V and J genes are TRBV27 and TRBJ1-5; maybe TRBD1 (6 bases). V lost 3 bases and J 5 bases, leaving 11 bases between the germline ends. The CDR3 contains 14 residues. Germline V CDR1 and CDR2: MNHEY, SMNVEV (reference sequence). Here the CDR3 reads CASSLGGGHQPQHF. CDR3 DNA: TGTGCCAGCAGTTTGGGCGGGGGGCATCAGCCCCAGCATTTT.

The CDR3 DNA reads TGTGCCAGCAGCGTTACTAGCGGGAGTTACGAGCAGTACTTC. This sequence encodes CASSVTSGSYEQYF. This chain joins TRBV7-2 and TRBJ2-7, with 11 bases fitting TRBD2. The CDR3 is 14 residues long. The V and J ends lost 5 bases and 4 bases, in that order; junction bases with no gene match: 4. CDR1 and CDR2 from the germline V gene are SGHTA and FQGNSA.

V gene TRBV10-1 combines with J gene TRBJ2-7; 13 positions match TRBD2. Germline V CDR1 and CDR2: WNHNN, SYGVQD (reference sequence). V dropped 9 bases and J dropped 2; count of bases not matched to a gene: 1. The CDR3 consists of 13 residues. This CDR3 is CARGLAGAYEQYF. The CDR3 DNA reads as TGCGCCAGAGGACTAGCGGGGGCCTACGAGCAGTACTTC.

CDR3 bases: TGTGCCAGCAGGTCGGGGGGGATGGCCGGGGAGCTGTTTTTT. Translation: CASRSGGMAGELFF. The J gene is TRBJ2-2, the V gene TRBV27; 8 positions match TRBD2. Germline lookup yields CDR1 MNHEY and CDR2 SMNVEV (reference sequence). CDR3 size: 14 residues. After removal of 6 bases from V and 6 bases from J, the junction contained 6 bases not matched to a gene.

The chain links TRBV6-1 to TRBJ2-1; the D gene is possibly TRBD1 (5 bases). This CDR3 spans 16 amino acids. V was pared by 3 bases and J by 4 bases, with 16 bases between. Germline CDR1 reads MNHNS; CDR2 reads SASEGT. CDR3 protein: CASSDRARSPYNEQFF. The CDR3 DNA reads TGTGCCAGCAGTGACAGGGCGAGGAGTCCTTACAATGAGCAGTTCTTC.